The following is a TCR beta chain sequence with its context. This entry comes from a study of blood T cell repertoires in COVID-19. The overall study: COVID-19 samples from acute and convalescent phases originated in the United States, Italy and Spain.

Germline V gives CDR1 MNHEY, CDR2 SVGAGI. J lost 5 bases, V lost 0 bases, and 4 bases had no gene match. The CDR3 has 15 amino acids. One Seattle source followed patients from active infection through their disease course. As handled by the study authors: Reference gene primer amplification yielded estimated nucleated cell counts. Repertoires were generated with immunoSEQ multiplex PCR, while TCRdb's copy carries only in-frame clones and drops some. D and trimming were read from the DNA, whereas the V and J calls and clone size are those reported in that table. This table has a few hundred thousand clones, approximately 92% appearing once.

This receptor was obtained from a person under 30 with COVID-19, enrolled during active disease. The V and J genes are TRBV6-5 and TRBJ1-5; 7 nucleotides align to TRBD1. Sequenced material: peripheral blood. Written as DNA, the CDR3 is TGTGCCAGCAGTTACTCGACAGGGTGGGATCAGCCCCAGCATTTT. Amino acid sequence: CASSYSTGWDQPQHF.